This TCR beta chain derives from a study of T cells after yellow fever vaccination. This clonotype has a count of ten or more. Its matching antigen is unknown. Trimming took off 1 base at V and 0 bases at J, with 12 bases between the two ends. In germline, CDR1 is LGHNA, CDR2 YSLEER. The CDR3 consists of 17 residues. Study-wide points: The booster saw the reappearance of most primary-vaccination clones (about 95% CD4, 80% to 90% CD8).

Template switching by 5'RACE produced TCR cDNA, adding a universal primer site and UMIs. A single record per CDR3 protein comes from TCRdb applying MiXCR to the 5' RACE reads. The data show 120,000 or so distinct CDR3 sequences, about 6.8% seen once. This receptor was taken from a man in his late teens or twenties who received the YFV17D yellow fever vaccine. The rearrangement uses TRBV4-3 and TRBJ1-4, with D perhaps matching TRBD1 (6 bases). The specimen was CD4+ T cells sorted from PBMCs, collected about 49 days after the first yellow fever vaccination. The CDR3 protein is CASSQGGAGTTNEKLFF. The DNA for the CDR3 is TGCGCCAGCAGCCAAGGGGGGGCCGGGACAACTAATGAAAAACTGTTTTTT.